The rows below give T cell receptor beta chains drawn from one sample of a study of T-cell memory formation after mild COVID-19. TCRdb fed the 5' RACE reads into MiXCR, producing one record per CDR3 protein. This table holds around 450,000 distinct CDR3 sequences, about 24% found once. Material: PBMCs or a T cell subset sorted from them (not recorded which). The receptors stem from an adult woman who had mild COVID-19 (a few samples of this study predate the infection). Cell type and time point are not known. Both conserved end residues are part of each CDR3. Fields, in order: D gene, V gene, J gene, clone size, CDR3 protein, CDR3 DNA. The D gene is left open where the match is weak. Clone size is shown for a subset of rows, as once, few, many or a class of expanded clone.

D: NA; V: TRBV4-3; J: TRBJ1-6; size: NA; CDR3: CASSFGSSANSPLHF; DNA: TGCGCCAGCAGCTTCGGGTCGTCAGCAAATTCACCCCTCCACTTT
D: NA; V: TRBV20-1; J: TRBJ1-5; size: many; CDR3: CSAVRGPSNQPQHF; DNA: TGCAGTGCGGTAAGGGGTCCAAGCAATCAGCCCCAGCATTTT
D: NA; V: TRBV20-1; J: TRBJ2-5; size: NA; CDR3: CSALQATSDETQYF; DNA: TGCAGTGCTCTCCAGGCGACTAGTGACGAGACCCAGTACTTC
D: NA; V: TRBV24-1; J: TRBJ2-5; size: many; CDR3: CATQSGGGTKTQYF; DNA: TGTGCCACCCAAAGCGGTGGCGGGACGAAGACCCAGTACTTC
D: TRBD1; V: TRBV12-3/TRBV12-4; J: TRBJ1-2; size: NA; CDR3: CASSTGVYGYTF; DNA: TGTGCCAGCTCTACAGGGGTCTATGGCTACACCTTC
D: TRBD1; V: TRBV24-1; J: TRBJ2-5; size: NA; CDR3: CATSDPGQGPQETQYF; DNA: TGTGCCACCAGTGACCCGGGACAGGGACCACAAGAGACCCAGTACTTC
D: NA; V: TRBV7-3; J: TRBJ1-6; size: NA; CDR3: CASSLYAGRPLHF; DNA: TGTGCCAGCAGCTTATATGCGGGCAGACCCCTCCACTTT
D: TRBD1; V: TRBV5-1; J: TRBJ2-7; size: NA; CDR3: CASSLAGTGALEQYF; DNA: TGCGCCAGCAGCTTGGCAGGGACAGGGGCCCTCGAGCAGTACTTC
D: TRBD1; V: TRBV7-9; J: TRBJ2-7; size: few; CDR3: CAGSPTQGTEIYEQYF; DNA: TGTGCCGGCAGCCCAACCCAAGGGACAGAGATATACGAGCAGTACTTC
D: NA; V: TRBV13; J: TRBJ2-3; size: NA; CDR3: CASSSSDGSPRGTQYF; DNA: TGTGCCAGCAGCTCCTCGGACGGGAGCCCCCGTGGTACGCAGTATTTT
D: TRBD1; V: TRBV3-1; J: TRBJ1-1; size: NA; CDR3: CASSQDIQGARAFF; DNA: TGTGCCAGCAGCCAAGATATTCAGGGGGCTCGAGCTTTCTTT
D: NA; V: TRBV30; J: TRBJ2-2; size: NA; CDR3: CAWMRGLRGELFF; DNA: TGTGCCTGGATGCGGGGCCTCAGGGGGGAGCTGTTTTTT
D: NA; V: TRBV5-1; J: TRBJ1-2; size: NA; CDR3: CASSLGQVYGYTF; DNA: TGCGCCAGCAGCTTAGGCCAAGTCTATGGCTACACCTTC
D: NA; V: TRBV3-1; J: TRBJ2-7; size: many; CDR3: CASSHSVTYEQYF; DNA: TGTGCCAGCAGCCATTCAGTTACCTACGAGCAGTACTTC
D: NA; V: TRBV2; J: TRBJ1-2; size: many; CDR3: CASRQASALNYGYTF; DNA: TGTGCCAGCAGACAGGCCTCGGCTCTTAACTATGGCTACACCTTC
D: NA; V: TRBV3-1; J: TRBJ2-7; size: few; CDR3: CASSPLDTVYEQYF; DNA: TGTGCCAGCAGCCCCCTGGACACCGTCTACGAGCAGTACTTC
D: NA; V: TRBV11-2; J: TRBJ2-1; size: many; CDR3: CASSSVATPYNEQFF; DNA: TGTGCCAGCAGCTCAGTAGCGACCCCCTACAATGAGCAGTTCTTC
D: NA; V: TRBV12-3/TRBV12-4; J: TRBJ1-2; size: NA; CDR3: CASSFGQAYGYTF; DNA: TGTGCCAGCAGTTTCGGGCAGGCTTATGGCTACACCTTC
D: NA; V: TRBV7-9; J: TRBJ1-2; size: NA; CDR3: CASSFNLDYGYTF; DNA: TGTGCCAGCAGCTTTAACCTAGACTATGGCTACACCTTC
D: NA; V: TRBV6-5; J: TRBJ1-2; size: few; CDR3: CASSYEGTRYGYTF; DNA: TGTGCCAGCAGTTACGAGGGGACCCGGTATGGCTACACCTTC
D: TRBD2; V: TRBV7-8; J: TRBJ2-2; size: NA; CDR3: CASSLTSGGPANTGELFF; DNA: TGTGCCAGCAGCTTAACTAGCGGGGGACCCGCGAACACCGGGGAGCTGTTTTTT
D: NA; V: TRBV11-2; J: TRBJ1-1; size: few; CDR3: CASSLDPGHRNTEAFF; DNA: TGTGCCAGCAGCTTAGATCCGGGACACCGGAACACTGAAGCTTTCTTT
D: TRBD1; V: TRBV5-1; J: TRBJ1-1; size: NA; CDR3: CASSDRVRDTEAFF; DNA: TGCGCCAGCAGCGACAGGGTTCGGGACACTGAAGCTTTCTTT
D: TRBD1; V: TRBV3-1; J: TRBJ1-2; size: few; CDR3: CASSRDRGLYGYTF; DNA: TGTGCCAGCAGTCGGGACAGGGGACTCTATGGCTACACCTTC
D: TRBD1; V: TRBV11-2; J: TRBJ2-7; size: NA; CDR3: CASSLMGKGQGNEQYF; DNA: TGTGCCAGCAGCTTAATGGGGAAGGGACAGGGGAACGAGCAGTACTTC
D: NA; V: TRBV6-2/TRBV6-3; J: TRBJ2-7; size: many; CDR3: CASSYRRGRLLPYEQYF; DNA: TGTGCCAGCAGTTACAGACGGGGGCGACTACTCCCCTACGAGCAGTACTTC
D: NA; V: TRBV7-8; J: TRBJ2-7; size: few; CDR3: CASSSIWGSGDEQYF; DNA: TGTGCCAGCAGCTCCATATGGGGGTCGGGGGATGAGCAGTACTTC
D: NA; V: TRBV11-1; J: TRBJ2-5; size: NA; CDR3: CASSLGDLLVETQYF; DNA: TGTGCCAGCAGCTTAGGGGATCTGCTTGTTGAGACCCAGTACTTC
D: TRBD1; V: TRBV24-1; J: TRBJ1-1; size: NA; CDR3: CATSDGTGGRAFF; DNA: TGTGCCACCAGTGACGGGACAGGGGGCCGAGCTTTCTTT
D: NA; V: TRBV6-5; J: TRBJ2-1; size: few; CDR3: CASSYLRENNEQFF; DNA: TGTGCCAGCAGTTACTTACGGGAGAACAATGAGCAGTTCTTC
D: NA; V: TRBV25-1; J: TRBJ2-5; size: few; CDR3: CASSDSGTGKETQYF; DNA: TGTGCCAGCAGTGACTCCGGGACGGGAAAAGAGACCCAGTACTTC
D: NA; V: TRBV3-1; J: TRBJ2-3; size: NA; CDR3: CASSQVLATDTQYF; DNA: TGTGCCAGCAGCCAAGTACTAGCCACAGATACGCAGTATTTT
D: NA; V: TRBV5-1; J: TRBJ2-7; size: NA; CDR3: CASSPQQGYEQYF; DNA: TGCGCCAGCAGCCCTCAACAGGGATACGAGCAGTACTTC
D: NA; V: TRBV4-2; J: TRBJ1-1; size: few; CDR3: CASSQEATRGAGNTEAFF; DNA: TGTGCCAGCAGCCAAGAGGCAACGAGGGGGGCTGGGAACACTGAAGCTTTCTTT
D: TRBD2; V: TRBV11-1; J: TRBJ2-3; size: NA; CDR3: CASSKSSGSMTDTQYF; DNA: TGTGCCAGCAGCAAATCGAGCGGGAGTATGACAGATACGCAGTATTTT
D: TRBD1; V: TRBV7-9; J: TRBJ1-5; size: few; CDR3: CASSPGRGNQPQHF; DNA: TGTGCCAGCAGCCCTGGCAGGGGGAATCAGCCCCAGCATTTT
D: NA; V: TRBV4-2; J: TRBJ1-6; size: NA; CDR3: CASSQVWGSLSSYNSPLHF; DNA: TGTGCCAGCAGCCAAGTATGGGGGTCCCTGAGCTCCTATAATTCACCCCTCCACTTT
D: NA; V: TRBV7-9; J: TRBJ2-7; size: NA; CDR3: CASSANFEQYF; DNA: TGTGCCAGCAGCGCAAACTTCGAGCAGTACTTC
D: TRBD1; V: TRBV6-6; J: TRBJ1-4; size: few; CDR3: CASSYRYQGGATNEKLFF; DNA: TGTGCCAGCAGTTACAGATATCAGGGGGGGGCAACTAATGAAAAACTGTTTTTT
D: NA; V: TRBV12-3/TRBV12-4; J: TRBJ1-3; size: few; CDR3: CASSFGRGEFSGNTIYF; DNA: TGTGCCAGCAGTTTTGGGCGAGGCGAGTTCTCTGGAAACACCATATATTTT
D: NA; V: TRBV4-1; J: TRBJ2-2; size: NA; CDR3: CASSQGAEVLVGELFF; DNA: TGCGCCAGCAGCCAGGGGGCCGAGGTTCTTGTCGGGGAGCTGTTTTTT
D: NA; V: TRBV20-1; J: TRBJ1-5; size: few; CDR3: CSGTYVGNQPQHF; DNA: TGCAGTGGAACCTATGTGGGCAATCAGCCCCAGCATTTT
D: TRBD2; V: TRBV27; J: TRBJ2-7; size: few; CDR3: CASSFPGGEQYF; DNA: TGTGCCAGCAGTTTCCCGGGGGGCGAGCAGTACTTC
D: NA; V: TRBV28; J: TRBJ2-6; size: NA; CDR3: CASRTSSSGANVLTF; DNA: TGTGCCAGCAGAACGTCCAGCTCTGGGGCCAACGTCCTGACTTTC
D: NA; V: TRBV6-1; J: TRBJ1-6; size: NA; CDR3: CASSAGQDYNSPLHF; DNA: TGTGCCAGCAGTGCTGGACAAGACTATAATTCACCCCTCCACTTT
D: NA; V: TRBV6-5; J: TRBJ1-2; size: NA; CDR3: CASSPEGSNYGYTF; DNA: TGTGCCAGCAGTCCCGAGGGTAGCAACTATGGCTACACCTTC
D: NA; V: TRBV27; J: TRBJ2-1; size: NA; CDR3: CASNGPPASEQFF; DNA: TGTGCCAGCAATGGACCGCCCGCAAGTGAGCAGTTCTTC
D: NA; V: TRBV5-6; J: TRBJ1-6; size: few; CDR3: CASSLVGGGDSPLHF; DNA: TGTGCCAGCAGCTTGGTGGGGGGTGGCGATTCACCCCTCCACTTT
D: NA; V: TRBV15; J: TRBJ2-5; size: NA; CDR3: CATSRAGWETQYF; DNA: TGTGCCACCAGCAGAGCAGGGTGGGAGACCCAGTACTTC
D: NA; V: TRBV7-9; J: TRBJ2-3; size: few; CDR3: CASSHAYGSTDTQYF; DNA: TGTGCCAGCAGCCACGCCTACGGCAGCACAGATACGCAGTATTTT
D: TRBD2; V: TRBV24-1; J: TRBJ2-5; size: few; CDR3: CATSPTSGAQETQYF; DNA: TGTGCCACAAGCCCTACTAGCGGGGCCCAAGAGACCCAGTACTTC
D: TRBD1; V: TRBV5-6; J: TRBJ2-3; size: NA; CDR3: CASSPMGQGLTDTQYF; DNA: TGTGCCAGCAGCCCGATGGGACAGGGGCTCACAGATACGCAGTATTTT
D: NA; V: TRBV29-1; J: TRBJ1-1; size: NA; CDR3: CSVTGASSEAFF; DNA: TGCAGCGTAACAGGAGCAAGTTCTGAAGCTTTCTTT